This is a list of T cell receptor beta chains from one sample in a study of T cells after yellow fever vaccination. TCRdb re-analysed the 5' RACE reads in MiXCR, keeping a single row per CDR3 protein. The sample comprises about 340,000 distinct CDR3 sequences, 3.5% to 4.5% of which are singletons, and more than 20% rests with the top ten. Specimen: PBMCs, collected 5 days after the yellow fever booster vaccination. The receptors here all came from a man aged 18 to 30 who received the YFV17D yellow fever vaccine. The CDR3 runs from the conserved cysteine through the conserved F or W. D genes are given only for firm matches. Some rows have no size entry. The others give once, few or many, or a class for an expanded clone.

CDR3aa: CASSSAQGAPYGYTF
CDR3nt: TGTGCCAGCAGTTCGGCTCAGGGGGCTCCCTATGGCTACACCTTC
d_gene: TRBD1
v_gene: TRBV27
j_gene: TRBJ1-2
abundance: NA

CDR3aa: CSAEGPAYEQYF
CDR3nt: TGCAGTGCGGAGGGTCCCGCCTACGAGCAGTACTTC
d_gene: NA
v_gene: TRBV20-1
j_gene: TRBJ2-7
abundance: NA

CDR3aa: CSARGLAGNQETQYF
CDR3nt: TGCAGTGCTAGGGGCCTAGCGGGCAACCAAGAGACCCAGTACTTC
d_gene: TRBD2
v_gene: TRBV20-1
j_gene: TRBJ2-5
abundance: NA

CDR3aa: CASSPGPRGPNQPQHF
CDR3nt: TGTGCCAGCAGTCCGGGACCCAGGGGCCCTAATCAGCCCCAGCATTTT
d_gene: NA
v_gene: TRBV2
j_gene: TRBJ1-5
abundance: NA

CDR3aa: CSARDVGGPTRTDTQYF
CDR3nt: TGCAGTGCTAGAGACGTCGGGGGGCCTACCCGCACAGATACGCAGTATTTT
d_gene: NA
v_gene: TRBV20-1
j_gene: TRBJ2-3
abundance: few

CDR3aa: CAIYRGGYTF
CDR3nt: TGTGCCATATACAGGGGTGGCTACACCTTC
d_gene: TRBD1
v_gene: TRBV30
j_gene: TRBJ1-2
abundance: few

CDR3aa: CASTYRRPSGNTIYF
CDR3nt: TGTGCCAGCACCTACAGACGGCCCTCTGGAAACACCATATATTTT
d_gene: NA
v_gene: TRBV7-9
j_gene: TRBJ1-3
abundance: NA

CDR3aa: CASSQGDRDNEKLFF
CDR3nt: TGCGCCAGCAGCCAAGGGGACAGGGATAATGAAAAACTGTTTTTT
d_gene: TRBD1
v_gene: TRBV4-1
j_gene: TRBJ1-4
abundance: many

CDR3aa: CSARRQGTNGYTF
CDR3nt: TGCAGTGCTAGACGGCAGGGTACGAATGGCTACACCTTC
d_gene: NA
v_gene: TRBV20-1
j_gene: TRBJ1-2
abundance: NA

CDR3aa: CASSAERNTEAFF
CDR3nt: TGTGCCAGCAGTGCCGAGAGGAACACTGAAGCTTTCTTT
d_gene: NA
v_gene: TRBV2
j_gene: TRBJ1-1
abundance: NA

CDR3aa: CASTGQGWSAFF
CDR3nt: TGCGCCAGCACTGGACAGGGGTGGTCGGCTTTCTTT
d_gene: TRBD1
v_gene: TRBV4-1
j_gene: TRBJ1-1
abundance: many

CDR3aa: CASSEEGRGFEKLFF
CDR3nt: TGTGCCAGCAGCGAAGAGGGCAGGGGATTCGAAAAACTGTTTTTT
d_gene: NA
v_gene: TRBV7-6
j_gene: TRBJ1-4
abundance: few

CDR3aa: CASSLNGLANYGYTF
CDR3nt: TGTGCCAGCAGTTTAAACGGATTAGCTAACTATGGCTACACCTTC
d_gene: NA
v_gene: TRBV12-3/TRBV12-4
j_gene: TRBJ1-2
abundance: few

CDR3aa: CASSLGQPGQPQHF
CDR3nt: TGTGCCAGCAGCTTAGGGCAACCGGGGCAGCCCCAGCATTTT
d_gene: NA
v_gene: TRBV7-9
j_gene: TRBJ1-5
abundance: few

CDR3aa: CSAHRSGTEAFF
CDR3nt: TGCAGTGCTCACAGATCGGGAACTGAAGCTTTCTTT
d_gene: NA
v_gene: TRBV20-1
j_gene: TRBJ1-1
abundance: few

CDR3aa: CASSNDRDSVSWGPQPQHF
CDR3nt: TGTGCCAGCTCTAATGACCGGGACAGTGTGAGTTGGGGTCCTCAGCCCCAGCATTTT
d_gene: TRBD1
v_gene: TRBV28
j_gene: TRBJ1-5
abundance: few

CDR3aa: CASSYSQGGYGYTF
CDR3nt: TGTGCCAGCAGTTACTCACAGGGCGGCTATGGCTACACCTTC
d_gene: NA
v_gene: TRBV6-2/TRBV6-3
j_gene: TRBJ1-2
abundance: NA

CDR3aa: CSVGSYEQYF
CDR3nt: TGCAGCGTTGGAAGCTACGAGCAGTACTTC
d_gene: NA
v_gene: TRBV29-1
j_gene: TRBJ2-7
abundance: many

CDR3aa: CSARAGTGPRGEQYF
CDR3nt: TGCAGTGCTAGAGCCGGGACAGGACCAAGAGGCGAGCAGTACTTC
d_gene: TRBD1
v_gene: TRBV20-1
j_gene: TRBJ2-7
abundance: few

CDR3aa: CSAERGTEAFF
CDR3nt: TGCAGTGCCGAGAGGGGGACTGAAGCTTTCTTT
d_gene: NA
v_gene: TRBV20-1
j_gene: TRBJ1-1
abundance: NA

CDR3aa: CSARDRDPHRELFF
CDR3nt: TGCAGTGCTAGAGATAGGGATCCCCACCGGGAGCTGTTTTTT
d_gene: NA
v_gene: TRBV20-1
j_gene: TRBJ2-2
abundance: many

CDR3aa: CSVEFTNTEAFF
CDR3nt: TGCAGCGTTGAATTTACGAACACTGAAGCTTTCTTT
d_gene: NA
v_gene: TRBV29-1
j_gene: TRBJ1-1
abundance: NA

CDR3aa: CAWSTGAAYEQYF
CDR3nt: TGTGCCTGGAGCACCGGGGCCGCCTACGAGCAGTACTTC
d_gene: NA
v_gene: TRBV30
j_gene: TRBJ2-7
abundance: NA

CDR3aa: CASSLNGAEQYF
CDR3nt: TGTGCCAGCAGCTTAAACGGGGCCGAGCAGTACTTC
d_gene: NA
v_gene: TRBV7-2
j_gene: TRBJ2-7
abundance: NA

CDR3aa: CASSPIPMGFAVNYGYTF
CDR3nt: TGTGCCAGCTCACCGATACCCATGGGATTTGCGGTTAACTATGGCTACACCTTC
d_gene: NA
v_gene: TRBV18
j_gene: TRBJ1-2
abundance: many

CDR3aa: CASTSDRDAYTF
CDR3nt: TGTGCCAGCACCTCGGACAGGGATGCCTACACCTTC
d_gene: TRBD1
v_gene: TRBV12-3/TRBV12-4
j_gene: TRBJ1-2
abundance: NA

CDR3aa: CASSPSLRGRQPQHF
CDR3nt: TGTGCCAGCAGTCCAAGCTTGAGGGGGCGTCAGCCCCAGCATTTT
d_gene: TRBD1
v_gene: TRBV6-1
j_gene: TRBJ1-5
abundance: many